Below, 26 T cell receptor beta chains from the same sample are listed, as sequenced in a study of the immune and genomic landscape of osteosarcoma. The post-treatment osteosarcoma tumors were primary, local recurrence or metastasis specimens from poor-prognosis patients. The method was immunoSEQ multiplex PCR; TCRdb's version includes in-frame clones alone and lacks a portion of them. The data contain 10,000 to 12,000 clones, about two thirds of them seen just once; the ten biggest clones take up 18%. Input material: osteosarcoma tumor tissue from the lung. These receptors all come from a human donor with osteosarcoma.

The chain uses TRBV6-6 and TRBJ1-1, with D unresolved. V was shortened by 7 bases and J by 4 bases, with 13 bases between the two germline ends. The CDR3 consists of 13 residues. Per germline, CDR1 MNHNY and CDR2 SVGAGI (reference sequence). The CDR3 reads CASKWQSGTEAFF. The CDR3 DNA is TGTGCCAGCAAATGGCAGTCCGGCACTGAAGCTTTCTTT.

CDR3 sequence: CASSEAVLASYEQYF. The DNA for the CDR3 is TGTGCCAGCAGTGAAGCGGTCCTAGCCTCCTACGAGCAGTACTTC. The chain uses TRBV6-1 and TRBJ2-7; D may be TRBD2 (5 bases). Germline loops: CDR1 MNHNS, CDR2 SASEGT. The CDR3 contains 15 residues. V lost 0 bases and J lost 0, with 9 bases in between.

The rearrangement uses TRBV6-4 and TRBJ1-5; 7 bases are shared with TRBD1. With 6 bases clipped from V and 4 bases from J, the junction kept 6 bases outside the gene matches. Germline V gives CDR1 MRHNA, CDR2 SNTAGT. This CDR3 has 14 amino acids. For the CDR3, the DNA is TGTGCCAGCAGAAAGACAGGGAGGAATCAGCCCCAGCATTTT. As protein: CASRKTGRNQPQHF.

The J gene is TRBJ2-1, the V gene TRBV5-5, with 8 bases that match TRBD2. J was trimmed by 8 bases and V by 4 bases; bases with no gene match: 11. This CDR3 contains 15 residues. CDR1 and CDR2 (germline): SGHKS, YYEKEE (reference sequence). This CDR3 is CASSARRAGGDEQFF. The DNA of the CDR3 is TGTGCCAGCAGCGCCCGCAGGGCGGGAGGCGATGAGCAGTTCTTC. The variable domain in full, completed from reference TRBV5-5 and TRBJ2-1, reads DAGVTQSPTHLIKTRGQQVTLRCSPISGHKSVSWYQQVLGQGPQFIFQYYEKEERGRGNFPDRFSARQFPNYSSELNVNALLLGDSALYLCASSARRAGGDEQFFGPGTRLTVL.

The chain couples TRBV7-4 to TRBJ1-4; a weak D match, TRBD1 (5 bases). V was shortened by 4 bases and J by 3 bases, with 21 bases between the two germline ends. The CDR3 is made up of 18 amino acids. Germline CDR1 reads SGHVT; CDR2 reads SQSDAQ. The CDR3, as DNA: TGTGCCAGCAGCTCCCTCGCGGGGACTAAACCTTCTAATGAAAAACTGTTTTTT. Translation: CASSSLAGTKPSNEKLFF.

This chain connects TRBV6-6 to TRBJ1-1, with a tentative D call TRBD1 (6 bases). In germline, CDR1 is MNHNY, CDR2 SVGAGI (reference sequence). The CDR3 spans 14 residues. V lost 5 bases, J lost 2 bases, and 12 bases lay in between. The CDR3 is CASSEDSRNTEAFF. The CDR3 coding sequence is TGTGCCAGCAGTGAGGACAGTCGAAACACTGAAGCTTTCTTT.

V and J are TRBV9 and TRBJ2-3; D not certain. Germline loops: CDR1 SGDLS, CDR2 YYNGEE. CDR3 length: 13 amino acids. V dropped 3 bases and J dropped 4 bases, with 9 bases sitting between them. In DNA form, the CDR3 reads TGTGCCAGCAGCGCAAGTGGTGCAGATACGCAGTATTTT. Protein: CASSASGADTQYF. Drawing the rest from reference TRBV9 and TRBJ2-3, the complete variable domain is DSGVTQTPKHLITATGQRVTLRCSPRSGDLSVYWYQQSLDQGLQFLIQYYNGEERAKGNILERFSAQQFPDLHSELNLSSLELGDSALYFCASSASGADTQYFGPGTRLTVL.

This chain connects TRBV11-2 to TRBJ1-3, with a weak D call TRBD1 (5 bases). This CDR3 has 15 amino acids. The germline gives CDR1 SGHAT, CDR2 FQNNGV. Trimming shortened V by 1 base and J by 3 bases, and 10 bases separated the two germline ends. CDR3 DNA sequence: TGTGCCAGCAGCTTAGGGGGCGCAGGTGGAAACACCATATATTTT. Translating gives CASSLGGAGGNTIYF.

The V and J genes are TRBV5-1 and TRBJ1-1; the match to TRBD1 covers 7 bases. Unmatched junction bases numbered 8, after V lost 3 bases and J lost 0 bases. The CDR3 runs 16 residues. Germline lookup yields CDR1 SGHRS and CDR2 YFSETQ. The CDR3 sequence: CASSWGTDRVNTEAFF. DNA of the CDR3: TGCGCCAGCAGCTGGGGTACTGACAGGGTGAACACTGAAGCTTTCTTT.

This chain connects TRBV27 to TRBJ1-2, with D maybe TRBD1 (6 bases). The CDR3 covers 16 residues. The V and J ends lost 5 bases and 0 bases respectively, with 16 bases between them. Looked up from germline, CDR1 is MNHEY and CDR2 is SMNVEV (reference sequence). CDR3 loop: CASSPYGQYANYGYTF. Written as DNA, the CDR3 is TGTGCCAGCAGTCCCTATGGACAGTACGCTAACTATGGCTACACCTTC.

The V and J genes are TRBV9 and TRBJ2-7, with D possibly being TRBD2 (6 bases). CDR1 is SGDLS, CDR2 YYNGEE, per germline. This CDR3 is built from 14 residues. V was cut by 0 bases and J by 5 bases, with 12 bases left in between. The CDR3 nucleotides read TGTGCCAGCAGCGTAGAACTAGCCTCGGACGAGCAGTACTTC. Translation: CASSVELASDEQYF.

This rearrangement joins TRBV11-2 to TRBJ1-2, with D unclear. This CDR3 has 13 amino acids. Trimming cost V 1 base and J 5 bases, with 8 bases left between them. Germline CDR1 SGHAT, CDR2 FQNNGV. The chain's CDR3 is CASSLGAIYGYTF. In DNA form, the CDR3 reads TGTGCCAGCAGCTTAGGGGCCATATATGGCTACACCTTC.

V is TRBV5-6 and J is TRBJ2-2, with 11 bases lining up with TRBD2. The CDR3 spans 15 residues. Germline-derived CDR1 and CDR2 are SGHDT and YYEEEE. J was trimmed by 6 bases and V by 0 bases; bases with no gene match: 1. As DNA, the CDR3 is TGTGCCAGCAGCTTGGAACTAGCGGGAGCCGGGGAGCTGTTTTTT. Its protein is CASSLELAGAGELFF.

The chain links TRBV4-2 to TRBJ1-5, with unresolved D. V lost 0 bases and J lost 7, with 7 bases in between. The germline CDR1 and CDR2 sequences are LGHNA and YNFKEQ. The CDR3 contains 13 residues. The CDR3, as DNA: TGTGCCAGCAGCCAAGACTCAGGCCAGCCCCAGCATTTT. This gives the protein CASSQDSGQPQHF.

The chain links TRBV2 to TRBJ2-7; D gene ambiguous. V lost 10 bases, J lost 1 base, and 17 bases lay in between. The CDR3 consists of 14 residues. CDR1 and CDR2 (germline): SNHLY, FYNNEI. CDR3 sequence (DNA): TGTGCCATCTCAAAGGTTACCCTTTCCTACGAGCAGTACTTC. Amino acid sequence: CAISKVTLSYEQYF.

This clone is a singleton in its sample. The rearrangement links TRBV5-6 to TRBJ2-1; D possibly corresponds to TRBD1 (5 bases). The CDR3 is 17 residues long. Germline V CDR1 and CDR2: SGHDT, YYEEEE. V gave up 2 bases and J gave up 6 bases, with 21 bases separating them. The CDR3 DNA reads as TGTGCCAGCAGCTTCCCAGCCCTCAGCAGGGAACCCAATGAGCAGTTCTTC. Residues: CASSFPALSREPNEQFF.

The DNA of the CDR3 is TGTGCCAGCAGCAACACCGGGGGATGGGGCTACACCTTC. This sequence encodes CASSNTGGWGYTF. This chain uses TRBV27 with TRBJ1-2; D perhaps matches TRBD1 (5 bases). V shed 6 bases and J shed 8 bases, with 16 bases lying between them. The germline gives CDR1 MNHEY, CDR2 SMNVEV (reference sequence). This CDR3 has 13 amino acids.

The V gene is TRBV2, the J gene TRBJ1-6; 9 nucleotides line up with TRBD1. This CDR3 comprises 12 residues. V gave up 6 bases and J gave up 17 bases; unmatched junction bases: 8. Germline lookup yields CDR1 SNHLY and CDR2 FYNNEI. The CDR3 here is CASRSTGTGFHF. In nucleotides, the CDR3 is TGTGCCAGCAGATCAACCGGGACAGGGTTCCACTTT.

As to this clone: The junction departs from the called germline gene at one end, perhaps through a read error. The chain joins TRBV5-3 to TRBJ2-7; D may be TRBD1 (5 bases). TRBV5-3 is reported as an ORF; its role is uncertain. The CDR3 is 14 amino acids. DNA of the CDR3: TGTGCCAGCAGCTTCCAGGGCCGAATAAACGAGCAGTACTTC. Its protein is CASSFQGRINEQYF.

J is TRBJ1-2 and V is TRBV6-1; 8 nucleotides line up with TRBD1. V shed 9 bases, J shed 7 bases, and the junction held 13 bases outside the gene matches. There are 14 residues in the CDR3. The germline CDR1 and CDR2 sequences are MNHNS and SASEGT. The CDR3 DNA reads TGTGCCAGATCGATTGAGACAGGGGAGGGTGGCTACACCTTC. Residues: CARSIETGEGGYTF.

The chain recombines TRBV2 with TRBJ1-1; D is unresolved. Trimming pared 5 bases from V and 3 bases from J, leaving 7 bases between. This CDR3 has 12 amino acids. Germline V CDR1 and CDR2: SNHLY, FYNNEI. The CDR3 reads CASSILDTEAFF. CDR3 sequence (DNA): TGTGCCAGCAGTATACTTGACACTGAAGCTTTCTTT. Together with reference TRBV2 and TRBJ1-1, the CDR3 gives the full variable domain: EPEVTQTPSHQVTQMGQEVILRCVPISNHLYFYWYRQILGQKVEFLVSFYNNEISEKSEIFDDQFSVERPDGSNFTLKIRSTKLEDSAMYFCASSILDTEAFFGQGTRLTVV.

The chain recombines TRBV7-9 with TRBJ2-1; D is tentatively TRBD1 or TRBD2 (5 bases each). The CDR3 consists of 16 residues. Germline assignment: CDR1 SEHNR and CDR2 FQNEAQ (reference sequence). The V gene lost 1 base and the J gene lost 5 bases, with 15 bases spanning the gap. CDR3 sequence reads: CASSLVLGTYNNEQFF. The DNA for the CDR3 is TGTGCCAGCAGCTTAGTGCTGGGGACCTACAACAATGAGCAGTTCTTC. Full variable domain (missing parts from reference TRBV7-9 and TRBJ2-1): DTGVSQNPRHKITKRGQNVTFRCDPISEHNRLYWYRQTLGQGPEFLTYFQNEAQLEKSRLLSDRFSAERPKGSFSTLEIQRTEQGDSAMYLCASSLVLGTYNNEQFFGPGTRLTVL.

The genes are TRBV7-8 and TRBJ2-7, with D hard to call. CDR1 and CDR2 from the germline V gene are SGHVS and FQNEAQ. The CDR3 runs 13 residues. The V gene lost 5 bases and the J gene lost 6 bases, with 14 bases spanning the gap. The CDR3 DNA reads as TGTGCCAGCAGCCAGAGCGAGCTCCGCGAGCAGTACTTC. It codes for CASSQSELREQYF. Using reference TRBV7-8 and TRBJ2-7 for the parts outside the CDR3, the full variable domain is GAGVSQSPRYKVAKRGQDVALRCDPISGHVSLFWYQQALGQGPEFLTYFQNEAQLDKSGLPSDRFFAERPEGSVSTLKIQRTQQEDSAVYLCASSQSELREQYFGPGTRLTVT.

This chain joins TRBV28 and TRBJ1-1; D gene unclear. Germline CDR1 and CDR2: MDHEN and SYDVKM. With 5 bases removed from V and 6 bases from J, the gap between germline ends came to 10 bases. The CDR3 has 12 amino acids. In DNA, the CDR3 is TGTGCCAGCAGTAGGAAAACCTCTGAAGCTTTCTTT. This sequence encodes CASSRKTSEAFF.

The chain links TRBV6-1 to TRBJ1-5, with D uncertain. The V gene lost 3 bases and the J gene lost 3 bases, with 9 bases spanning the gap. Germline V gene sequence: CDR1 MNHNS, CDR2 SASEGT. The CDR3 length is 14 residues. The CDR3 coding sequence is TGTGCCAGCAGTGAGCCGTCCGTCAATCAGCCCCAGCATTTT. Its protein is CASSEPSVNQPQHF.

This chain joins TRBV27 and TRBJ2-2; D is possibly TRBD1 or TRBD2 (5 bases each). Germline CDR1 is MNHEY and CDR2 is SMNVEV (reference sequence). The CDR3 extends over 14 amino acids. V lost 6 bases, J lost 1 base, and 9 bases lay in between. CDR3 nucleotide sequence: TGTGCCAGCAGGCCAGGGAGGAACACCGGGGAGCTGTTTTTT. It translates to CASRPGRNTGELFF.